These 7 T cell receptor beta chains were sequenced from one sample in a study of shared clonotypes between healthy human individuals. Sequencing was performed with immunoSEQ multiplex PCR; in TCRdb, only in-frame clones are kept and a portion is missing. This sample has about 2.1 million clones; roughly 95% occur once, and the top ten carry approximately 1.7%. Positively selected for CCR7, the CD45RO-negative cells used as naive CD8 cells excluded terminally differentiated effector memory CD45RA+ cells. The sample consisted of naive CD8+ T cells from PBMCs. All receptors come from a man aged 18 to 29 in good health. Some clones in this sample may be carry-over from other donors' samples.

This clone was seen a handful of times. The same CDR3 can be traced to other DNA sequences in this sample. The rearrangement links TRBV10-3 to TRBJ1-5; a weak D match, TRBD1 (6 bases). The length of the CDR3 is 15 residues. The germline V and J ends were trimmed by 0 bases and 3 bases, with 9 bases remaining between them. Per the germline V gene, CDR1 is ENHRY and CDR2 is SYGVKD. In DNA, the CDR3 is TGTGCCATCAGTGAGTCTACAGGGTCCAATCAGCCCCAGCATTTT. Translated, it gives CAISESTGSNQPQHF.

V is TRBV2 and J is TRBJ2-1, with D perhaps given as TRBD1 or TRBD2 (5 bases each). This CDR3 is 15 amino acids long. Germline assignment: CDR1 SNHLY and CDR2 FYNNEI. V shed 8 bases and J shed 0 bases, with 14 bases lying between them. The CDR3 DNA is TGTGCCAGCCGGGACCTACTGAGCTCCTACAATGAGCAGTTCTTC. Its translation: CASRDLLSSYNEQFF.

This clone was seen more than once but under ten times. The CDR3 DNA is TGCGCCAGCAGCCGAGCGGACAGGGTCGGTACTGAAGCTTTCTTT. Translation: CASSRADRVGTEAFF. V usage is TRBV4-1 and J usage is TRBJ1-1, with TRBD1 matching over 8 bases. This CDR3 is built from 15 residues. V shed 4 bases, J shed 5 bases, and the junction held 9 bases outside the gene matches. Looked up from germline, CDR1 is MGHRA and CDR2 is YSYEKL.

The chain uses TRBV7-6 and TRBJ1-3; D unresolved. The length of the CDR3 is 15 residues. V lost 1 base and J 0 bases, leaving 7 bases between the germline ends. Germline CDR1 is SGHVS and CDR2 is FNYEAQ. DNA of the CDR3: TGTGCCAGCAGCTTAGGCCCCCGCTCTGGAAACACCATATATTTT. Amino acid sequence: CASSLGPRSGNTIYF.

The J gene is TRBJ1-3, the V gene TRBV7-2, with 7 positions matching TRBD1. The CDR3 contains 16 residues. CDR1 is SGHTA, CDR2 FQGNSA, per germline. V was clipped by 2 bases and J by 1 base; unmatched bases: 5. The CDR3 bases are TGTGCCAGCAGCTTAAGGGACAGCACATCTGGAAACACCATATATTTT. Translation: CASSLRDSTSGNTIYF.

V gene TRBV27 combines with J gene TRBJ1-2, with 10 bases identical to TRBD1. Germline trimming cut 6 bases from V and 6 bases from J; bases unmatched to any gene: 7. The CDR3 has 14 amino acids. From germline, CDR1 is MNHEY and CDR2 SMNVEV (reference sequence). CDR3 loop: CASRPGQGIDGYTF. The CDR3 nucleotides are TGTGCCAGCAGGCCGGGACAGGGGATCGATGGCTACACCTTC.

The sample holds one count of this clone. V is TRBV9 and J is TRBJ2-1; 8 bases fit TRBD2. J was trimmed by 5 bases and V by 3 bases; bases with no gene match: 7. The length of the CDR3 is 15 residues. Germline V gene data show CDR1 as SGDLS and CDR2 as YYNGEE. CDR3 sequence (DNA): TGTGCCAGCAGCGCCCTTGGTAGCGGGGACAATGAGCAGTTCTTC. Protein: CASSALGSGDNEQFF.